These T cell receptor beta chains were read from a single sample in a study of blood T cell repertoires in COVID-19. Some clones are missing from TCRdb's copy, which holds only in-frame ones; the method was immunoSEQ multiplex PCR. This table has under 200,000 clones, around 85% appearing once. Material for sequencing was peripheral blood. Receptors originate from a man aged 70-80 years with active or convalescent COVID-19. CDR3s include the opening cysteine and the closing phenylalanine or tryptophan. Each record gives: CDR3 protein, V gene, J gene, CDR3 length, clone size. Clone size, where shown, is once, few, many, or a class for clones that have expanded.

CDR3: CASSLASTVLNSPLHF
V: TRBV7-8
J: TRBJ1-6
length: 16
size: NA

CDR3: CASSGTGRLSYNEQFF
V: TRBV5-5
J: TRBJ2-1
length: 16
size: NA

CDR3: CASAPQGYSNQPQHF
V: TRBV7-8
J: TRBJ1-5
length: 15
size: NA

CDR3: CASSFSTDTQYF
V: TRBV12-3/TRBV12-4
J: TRBJ2-3
length: 12
size: NA

CDR3: CASSQEGRGGYEQYF
V: TRBV4-3
J: TRBJ2-7
length: 15
size: NA

CDR3: CASSRVREHEQFF
V: TRBV6-6
J: TRBJ2-1
length: 13
size: NA

CDR3: CASSFQGYEQYF
V: TRBV5-1
J: TRBJ2-7
length: 12
size: NA

CDR3: CASSPRAGSNQPQHF
V: TRBV18
J: TRBJ1-5
length: 15
size: NA

CDR3: CASSLSGTGGSPLHF
V: TRBV5-6
J: TRBJ1-6
length: 15
size: NA

CDR3: CASSPVRGGSTEAFF
V: TRBV27
J: TRBJ1-1
length: 15
size: NA

CDR3: CAWSGTGTGGTEAFF
V: TRBV30
J: TRBJ1-1
length: 15
size: NA

CDR3: CASSPTSQGETQYF
V: TRBV6-5
J: TRBJ2-5
length: 14
size: NA

CDR3: CASSRDEAGGPGEQYF
V: TRBV5-1
J: TRBJ2-7
length: 16
size: NA

CDR3: CASSMTGTYEQYF
V: TRBV6-5
J: TRBJ2-7
length: 13
size: few

CDR3: CASSPGIEQYF
V: TRBV7-2
J: TRBJ2-7
length: 11
size: NA

CDR3: CASSLDSITSYEQYF
V: TRBV5-4
J: TRBJ2-7
length: 15
size: NA

CDR3: CASSPLAAGDAFF
V: TRBV3-1/TRBV3-2
J: TRBJ1-1
length: 13
size: NA

CDR3: CASSRDRGYGYTF
V: TRBV19
J: TRBJ1-2
length: 13
size: NA

CDR3: CASSFRGDYEQYF
V: TRBV28
J: TRBJ2-7
length: 13
size: NA

CDR3: CATSRVQGAAYGYTF
V: TRBV15
J: TRBJ1-2
length: 15
size: NA

CDR3: CATQHLAGTDTQYF
V: TRBV5-1
J: TRBJ2-3
length: 14
size: NA

CDR3: CASSLAVGGNEQFF
V: TRBV5-1
J: TRBJ2-1
length: 14
size: NA